The 4 T cell receptor beta chains below all came from one sample that was sequenced in a study of CD8 T cells in Susac syndrome. Reverse transcription of roughly 0.5 to 1 ug RNA was performed with random hexamers. TCRdb reprocessed the immunoSEQ multiplex PCR reads via MiXCR and lists one record per CDR3 protein. This table has roughly 150,000 distinct CDR3 sequences, about 91% appearing once. Specimen: CD4+ T cells from PBMCs. The origin of the receptors is a human donor in good health.

The chain combines TRBV5-1 with TRBJ1-1, with D tentatively TRBD1 (5 bases). This CDR3 has 15 residues. V was clipped by 1 base and J by 5 bases, with 15 bases between them. CDR1 SGHRS and CDR2 YFSETQ come from the germline V gene. CDR3: CASSLFVLGGTEAFF. The DNA for the CDR3 is TGCGCCAGCAGCTTGTTTGTGTTGGGGGGGACTGAAGCTTTCTTT.

The chain combines TRBV5-1 with TRBJ2-7; TRBD1 or TRBD2 may be the D gene (5 bases each). The CDR3 loop spans 12 amino acids. The V gene's germline CDR1 is SGHRS and CDR2 YFSETQ. V lost 4 bases and J lost 6, with 11 bases in between. The CDR3 bases are TGCGCCAGCAGCCCCGGGACGGGCGAGCAGTACTTC. It encodes CASSPGTGEQYF. Combining the CDR3 with reference TRBV5-1 and TRBJ2-7 gives the whole variable domain KAGVTQTPRYLIKTRGQQVTLSCSPISGHRSVSWYQQTPGQGLQFLFEYFSETQRNKGNFPGRFSGRQFSNSRSEMNVSTLELGDSALYLCASSPGTGEQYFGPGTRLTVT.

This sequence joins TRBV2 and TRBJ2-2, with 7 bases matching TRBD1. J lost 4 bases, V lost 7 bases, and 3 bases had no gene match. Germline values: CDR1 SNHLY, CDR2 FYNNEI. The CDR3 runs to 13 residues. The CDR3 here is CASIQGVTGELFF. The CDR3 nucleotides are TGTGCCAGCATCCAGGGGGTCACCGGGGAGCTGTTTTTT.

In this sample, this clonotype turned up once. The chain couples TRBV2 to TRBJ2-5, with 8 bases matching TRBD1. Germline CDR1 and CDR2: SNHLY and FYNNEI. The CDR3 totals 14 residues. The V segment lost 3 bases and the J segment 5 bases; nucleotides outside the gene matches: 5. CDR3 amino acids: CASSDSGGVETQYF. The CDR3 DNA reads TGTGCCAGCAGTGATTCAGGGGGCGTTGAGACCCAGTACTTC.